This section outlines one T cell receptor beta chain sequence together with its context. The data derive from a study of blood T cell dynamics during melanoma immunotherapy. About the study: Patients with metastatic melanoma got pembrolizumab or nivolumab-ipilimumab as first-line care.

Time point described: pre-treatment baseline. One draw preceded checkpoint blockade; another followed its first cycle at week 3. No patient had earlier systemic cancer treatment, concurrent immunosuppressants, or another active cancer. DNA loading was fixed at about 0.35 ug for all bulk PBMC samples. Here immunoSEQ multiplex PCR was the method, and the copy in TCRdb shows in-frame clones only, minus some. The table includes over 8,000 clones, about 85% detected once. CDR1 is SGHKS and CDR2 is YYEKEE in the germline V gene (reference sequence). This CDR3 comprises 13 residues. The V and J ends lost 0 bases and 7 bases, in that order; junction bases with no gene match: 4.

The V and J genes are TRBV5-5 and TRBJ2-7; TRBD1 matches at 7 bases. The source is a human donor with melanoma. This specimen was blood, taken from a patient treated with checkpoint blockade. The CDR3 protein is CASSLGDSTEQYF. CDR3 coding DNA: TGTGCCAGCAGCTTGGGGGACAGCACGGAGCAGTACTTC.